This entry lists 19 T cell receptor beta chains sequenced from one sample in a study of OX40 agonist ivuxolimab in advanced cancers. Clones were read by immunoSEQ multiplex PCR, and TCRdb kept only the in-frame ones, dropping some. The sample contains around 41,000 clones, about 89% of which appear only once. This material consisted of CD4+ or CD8+ T cells sorted from blood, taken in a trial of the OX40 agonist ivuxolimab. These receptors came from an adult with an advanced solid tumor such as melanoma, head and neck, liver or kidney cancer.

V usage is TRBV9 and J usage is TRBJ2-7, with no clear D. Per germline, CDR1 SGDLS and CDR2 YYNGEE. V was trimmed by 3 bases and J by 1 base, leaving 11 bases between them. The CDR3 spans 14 residues. This CDR3 reads CASSAQPSSYEQYF. DNA for the CDR3: TGTGCCAGCAGCGCACAACCCTCTTCCTACGAGCAGTACTTC. The entire variable domain, with the rest obtained from reference TRBV9 and TRBJ2-7, is as follows: DSGVTQTPKHLITATGQRVTLRCSPRSGDLSVYWYQQSLDQGLQFLIQYYNGEERAKGNILERFSAQQFPDLHSELNLSSLELGDSALYFCASSAQPSSYEQYFGPGTRLTVT.

The V call is TRBV5-5, the J call TRBJ2-7; D might be TRBD1 (5 bases). The V end was cut by 4 bases, the J end by 3 bases, with 8 bases between. The length of the CDR3 is 12 residues. CDR1 is SGHKS and CDR2 is YYEKEE in the germline V gene (reference sequence). The DNA for the CDR3 is TGTGCCAGCAGCCTAGGGGTCTACGAGCAGTACTTC. Translating it yields CASSLGVYEQYF.

The chain employs TRBV11-2 and TRBJ2-7; tentatively, D is TRBD2 (6 bases). V was shortened by 7 bases and J by 11 bases, with 18 bases between the two germline ends. This CDR3 spans 12 amino acids. CDR1 SGHAT and CDR2 FQNNGV come from the germline V gene. The CDR3 is CASTRPGLPKYF. CDR3 nucleotides: TGTGCCAGCACCCGCCCGGGACTCCCGAAGTACTTC.

With regard to this clone: The missing conserved phenylalanine or tryptophan at the end of this CDR3 makes a read error likely. The chain combines TRBV5-3 with TRBJ1-6, with D possibly TRBD1 on 6 matching bases. TRBV5-3 is an open reading frame whose function is uncertain. This CDR3 contains 14 residues. V was shortened by 4 bases and J by 10 bases, with 15 bases between the two germline ends. CDR3 region: CARSQTGDSSPLHL. CDR3 DNA: TGTGCCAGAAGCCAGACAGGAGATTCCTCACCCCTCCACCTT.

V is TRBV5-6 and J is TRBJ2-7; the match to TRBD1 covers 7 bases. After removal of 3 bases from V and 4 bases from J, the junction contained 10 bases not matched to a gene. Germline assignment: CDR1 SGHDT and CDR2 YYEEEE. The CDR3 sequence is 15 residues long. Here the CDR3 DNA reads TGTGCCAGCAGCTCCCTCGGACAGGAAAATTACGAGCAGTACTTC. It is translated as CASSSLGQENYEQYF.

The chain has TRBV7-3 and TRBJ2-1; a weak D match, TRBD1 (6 bases). Trimming stripped 5 bases from V and 5 bases from J, with 13 bases between. This CDR3 has 14 amino acids. Germline V gene sequence: CDR1 SGHTA, CDR2 FQGTGA. The CDR3 region is CASSRMGADNEQFF. Written as DNA, the CDR3 is TGTGCCAGCAGCCGAATGGGGGCGGACAATGAGCAGTTCTTC.

The chain couples TRBV2 to TRBJ1-6, with a weak D call TRBD1 (6 bases). Germline CDR1 reads SNHLY; CDR2 reads FYNNEI. Between the trimmed V and J ends, which lost 7 bases and 6 bases, there was a span of 19 bases. The CDR3 sequence is 16 residues long. The CDR3: CASTSQGRGGNSPLHF. The CDR3 region has the DNA TGTGCCAGCACCTCCCAGGGCAGGGGAGGTAATTCACCCCTCCACTTT.

This clone occurred a few times. This chain joins TRBV9 and TRBJ1-6; TRBD1 might be the D (6 bases). The CDR3 spans 14 residues. Trimming pared 3 bases from V and 7 bases from J, leaving 11 bases between. Germline V CDR1 and CDR2: SGDLS, YYNGEE. The CDR3 region is CASSGGGSNSPLHF. The CDR3 DNA sequence: TGTGCCAGCAGCGGGGGGGGCTCCAATTCACCCCTCCACTTT.

The sample holds a few counts of this clone. V and J are TRBV29-1 and TRBJ1-1; D is possibly TRBD1 (5 bases). The CDR3 is 12 amino acids. The germline V gene encodes CDR1 SQVTM and CDR2 ANQGSEA. V was clipped by 6 bases and J by 3 bases, with 11 bases between them. Here the CDR3 reads CSVADSDTEAFF. The CDR3 nucleotides read TGCAGCGTCGCCGACAGCGACACTGAAGCTTTCTTT.

This clone has just a few counts. The CDR3 DNA reads TGTGCCAGCAGCTTACAGGAGGGCCGGGGAGCCCAGTACTTC. It translates to CASSLQEGRGAQYF. The chain is built from TRBV7-9 and TRBJ2-5; D possibly corresponds to TRBD2 (6 bases). The CDR3 length is 14 residues. CDR1 and CDR2 from the germline V gene are SEHNR and FQNEAQ (reference sequence). The V gene lost 2 bases and the J gene lost 9 bases, with 16 bases spanning the gap.

Concerning this clone: Different DNA sequences within this sample yield the same CDR3. V gene TRBV5-1 combines with J gene TRBJ1-2, with D possibly TRBD1 on 5 matching bases. The CDR3 is made up of 14 amino acids. Per germline, CDR1 SGHRS and CDR2 YFSETQ. V lost 0 bases and J lost 5, with 11 bases in between. The CDR3 DNA is TGCGCCAGCAGCTTGGGTATGGGACCTTATGGCTACACCTTC. Encoded protein: CASSLGMGPYGYTF.

This chain joins TRBV6-4 and TRBJ1-1; TRBD1 is a possible D gene (5 bases). Trimming cost V 6 bases and J 10 bases, with 15 bases left between them. The germline gives CDR1 MRHNA, CDR2 SNTAGT. CDR3 length: 12 residues. The CDR3 coding sequence is TGTGCCAGCAGGGATTATAGGGGAGGAGCTTTCTTT. Residues: CASRDYRGGAFF.

The chain joins TRBV10-3 to TRBJ2-7; D remains unclear. Germline V gene data show CDR1 as ENHRY and CDR2 as SYGVKD. The CDR3 length is 15 residues. V was cut by 0 bases and J by 5 bases, with 14 bases left in between. As DNA, the CDR3 is TGTGCCATCAGTGAGTCGGCGGCTAGGGCTCACGAGCAGTACTTC. Its translation: CAISESAARAHEQYF.

This chain joins TRBV5-1 and TRBJ2-7, with D possibly TRBD2 on 6 matching bases. Looked up from germline, CDR1 is SGHRS and CDR2 is YFSETQ. The CDR3 is made up of 14 amino acids. V gave up 3 bases and J gave up 3 bases, with 13 bases separating them. The CDR3 DNA follows: TGCGCCAGCAGCTCGGGGTCGGGGGTCTACGAGCAGTACTTC. Encoded protein: CASSSGSGVYEQYF.

The V gene is TRBV7-3, the J gene TRBJ2-4; 8 nucleotides agree with TRBD1. From germline, CDR1 is SGHTA and CDR2 FQGTGA. The CDR3 is 12 residues long. V lost 4 bases to trimming and J lost 13 bases; unmatched junction nucleotides: 6. The CDR3 coding sequence is TGTGCCAGCAGCTCAACGGACAGGGTACAGTACTTC. Its protein is CASSSTDRVQYF.

This chain links TRBV7-9 with TRBJ2-7; D unclear. Trimming took off 5 bases at V and 12 bases at J, with 8 bases between the two ends. The CDR3 runs 9 residues. CDR1 and CDR2 from the germline V gene are SEHNR and FQNEAQ (reference sequence). CDR3 bases: TGTGCCAGCAGCCTGAATCGGTACTTC. Translating it yields CASSLNRYF.

The chain employs TRBV18 and TRBJ2-3, with D maybe TRBD2 (5 bases). The CDR3 is made up of 14 amino acids. V lost 5 bases to trimming and J lost 2 bases, with 11 bases between them. Germline CDR1 KGHSH, CDR2 LQKENI. This CDR3 is CASSSGTPTDTQYF. CDR3 DNA: TGTGCCAGCTCATCGGGAACGCCCACAGATACGCAGTATTTT.

In nucleotides, the CDR3 is TGTGCCAGCAGTGAAATTGGTCAAACCGGGGAGCTGTTTTTT. Its protein is CASSEIGQTGELFF. The V and J genes are TRBV2 and TRBJ2-2; D unresolved. The CDR3 spans 14 residues. Germline loops: CDR1 SNHLY, CDR2 FYNNEI. V was shortened by 2 bases and J by 5 bases, with 9 bases between the two germline ends.

The chain is built from TRBV29-1 and TRBJ2-5; D is possibly TRBD1 (6 bases). The end of the DNA is better explained by TRBJ2-7, so the J call may be wrong. The CDR3 has 12 residues. Germline V CDR1 and CDR2: SQVTM, ANQGSEA. The CDR3 reads CSAGQSSYEQYF. The DNA for the CDR3 is TGCAGCGCTGGACAGAGCTCCTACGAGCAGTACTTC.